These 21 T cell receptor beta chains were sequenced from one sample in a study of a mutant IDH1 vaccine in newly diagnosed glioma. Measured with immunoSEQ multiplex PCR; TCRdb has only the in-frame clones, and not every one. The table includes some 130,000 clones, 80% detected once. Regarding time point: week 11, during vaccination. The vaccine gave 300 ug of a 20-mer mutant IDH1 peptide subcutaneously per dose. For these TCRs, the target antigens are not known. Sample: PBMCs, taken from a glioma patient whose treatment included an IDH1 peptide vaccine. The receptors were gathered from a man aged 35 to 55 with glioma.

The chain employs TRBV5-6 and TRBJ2-7; D not certain. The germline gives CDR1 SGHDT, CDR2 YYEEEE. This CDR3 is built from 14 residues. Between the trimmed V and J ends, which lost 0 bases and 3 bases, there was a span of 10 bases. The CDR3 DNA follows: TGTGCCAGCAGCTTGGGGGGTTCTCTCTACGAGCAGTACTTC. Residues: CASSLGGSLYEQYF.

In regard to this clone: Other DNA sequences in this specimen translate into the identical CDR3. The chain recombines TRBV5-4 with TRBJ2-7, with 8 positions matching TRBD1. Germline V gene lookup returns CDR1 SGHNT and CDR2 YYREEE (reference sequence). The V gene end was trimmed by 0 bases and the J gene end by 4 bases; junction bases not matched to a gene: 0. The CDR3 is 13 residues long. This CDR3 reads CASSLDRGYEQYF. CDR3 bases: TGTGCCAGCAGCTTGGACAGGGGGTACGAGCAGTACTTC.

V and J are TRBV7-2 and TRBJ1-5; no clear D gene. The CDR3 totals 14 residues. The V gene lost 3 bases and the J gene lost 2 bases, with 8 bases spanning the gap. CDR1 is SGHTA and CDR2 is FQGNSA in the germline V gene. The CDR3 spells CASSFYGRNQPQHF. The CDR3 DNA reads TGTGCCAGCAGCTTTTACGGACGCAATCAGCCCCAGCATTTT.

The chain is built from TRBV6-5 and TRBJ2-2, with 11 bases matching TRBD2. V lost 2 bases and J lost 6; bases outside the gene matches: 5. Germline V gives CDR1 MNHEY, CDR2 SVGAGI. The CDR3 length is 16 residues. CDR3 in amino acids: CASSYLASGRPGELFF. The CDR3, as DNA: TGTGCCAGCAGTTACCTAGCTAGCGGGAGGCCCGGGGAGCTGTTTTTT.

V gene TRBV7-2 combines with J gene TRBJ1-3; D perhaps matches TRBD1 (5 bases). The V and J ends lost 5 bases and 0 bases respectively, with 11 bases between them. Germline assignment: CDR1 SGHTA and CDR2 FQGNSA. This CDR3 comprises 15 residues. The chain's CDR3 is CASSPGPLSGNTIYF. Written as DNA, the CDR3 is TGTGCCAGCAGCCCGGGACCTCTCTCTGGAAACACCATATATTTT. The complete variable domain, with remaining parts taken from reference TRBV7-2 and TRBJ1-3, reads GAGVSQSPSNKVTEKGKDVELRCDPISGHTALYWYRQSLGQGLEFLIYFQGNSAPDKSGLPSDRFSAERTGGSVSTLTIQRTQQEDSAVYLCASSPGPLSGNTIYFGEGSWLTVV.

This clone came up once. The V gene is TRBV5-6, the J gene TRBJ2-1, with TRBD2 identical over 8 bases. The germline V gene has CDR1 SGHDT and CDR2 YYEEEE. The CDR3 runs to 13 residues. V lost 6 bases, J lost 4 bases, and 3 bases stayed unmatched. CDR3 DNA sequence: TGTGCCAGCACCGGGACTAGATACAATGAGCAGTTCTTC. Encoded protein: CASTGTRYNEQFF.

The chain joins TRBV18 to TRBJ2-7, with D tentatively TRBD1 (5 bases). CDR3 length equals 13 residues. Trimming took 4 bases from V and 4 from J, leaving 11 bases between them. Germline loops: CDR1 KGHSH, CDR2 LQKENI. The CDR3 loop reads CASSLPTVYEQYF. The CDR3 nucleotides are TGTGCCAGCTCACTACCGACAGTTTACGAGCAGTACTTC. The entire variable domain, with the rest obtained from reference TRBV18 and TRBJ2-7, is as follows: NAGVMQNPRHLVRRRGQEARLRCSPMKGHSHVYWYRQLPEEGLKFMVYLQKENIIDESGMPKERFSAEFPKEGPSILRIQQVVRGDSAAYFCASSLPTVYEQYFGPGTRLTVT.

The chain employs TRBV29-1 and TRBJ2-7; no firm D call. V lost 5 bases to trimming and J lost 5 bases, with 10 bases between them. The CDR3 covers 11 residues. From germline, CDR1 is SQVTM and CDR2 ANQGSEA. CDR3 sequence: CSVFLYNEQYF. The CDR3 bases are TGCAGCGTTTTTCTTTATAACGAGCAGTACTTC.

The CDR3 bases are TGTGCCAGCAGCTTAGTCGGCGGGACTAGCGGGAGAACAGATACGCAGTATTTT. Translating gives CASSLVGGTSGRTDTQYF. The chain is built from TRBV7-2 and TRBJ2-3, with TRBD2 matching over 14 bases. From germline, CDR1 is SGHTA and CDR2 FQGNSA. This CDR3 is 18 amino acids long. V trimming: 1 base; J trimming: 3 bases; junction bases outside the gene matches: 6.

To note about this clone: Relative to the germline gene, one junction end is altered; a read error may explain this. Other DNA sequences in this sample translate to the same CDR3. V and J are TRBV5-1 and TRBJ1-3; D uncertain. Germline loops: CDR1 SGHRS, CDR2 YFSETQ. The CDR3 loop spans 14 amino acids. The CDR3, as DNA: TGCGCCAGTAGCTTGTCCCTCTCTGGAAACACCATATATTTT. Translated, it gives CASSLSLSGNTIYF.

This clone has just one count. The chain joins TRBV18 to TRBJ1-3; D is unclear. Deletions cut 3 bases from V and 0 bases from J, with 12 bases between. The CDR3 covers 16 residues. The germline CDR1 and CDR2 sequences are KGHSH and LQKENI. This CDR3 reads CASSPGSPFSGNTIYF. In DNA, the CDR3 is TGTGCCAGCTCACCCGGGAGCCCCTTCTCTGGAAACACCATATATTTT.

This clone was observed a few times. This sequence joins TRBV2 and TRBJ1-2, with 7 nucleotides matching TRBD1. This CDR3 has 15 amino acids. The germline CDR1 and CDR2 sequences are SNHLY and FYNNEI. Trimming cost V 5 bases and J 0 bases; bases outside gene matches: 6. The CDR3 reads CASSKGQASNYGYTF. The CDR3 nucleotides read TGTGCCAGCAGTAAAGGACAGGCATCTAACTATGGCTACACCTTC.

This clone has only one observation. V gene TRBV19 combines with J gene TRBJ1-4; D is possibly TRBD1 (5 bases). This CDR3 has 14 amino acids. V dropped 7 bases and J dropped 2 bases, with 11 bases sitting between them. CDR1 LNHDA and CDR2 SQIVND come from the germline V gene (reference sequence). This chain's CDR3 is CASNAGLTNEKLFF. As DNA, the CDR3 is TGTGCCAGTAATGCGGGGCTGACTAATGAAAAACTGTTTTTT.

CDR3 DNA: TGTGCCAGCAGCTTGGGAGCCCGGGACAGGGGAGGCTATGGCTACACCTTC. Encoded protein: CASSLGARDRGGYGYTF. The chain has TRBV5-4 and TRBJ1-2; TRBD1 aligns across 10 bases. V trimming: 0 bases; J trimming: 4 bases; junction bases outside the gene matches: 9. Per germline, CDR1 SGHNT and CDR2 YYREEE (reference sequence). The CDR3 is 17 residues long.

The chain links TRBV5-1 to TRBJ2-7; 7 bases agree with TRBD2. CDR3 length equals 16 residues. The germline V gene has CDR1 SGHRS and CDR2 YFSETQ. J was trimmed by 4 bases and V by 1 base; bases with no gene match: 11. CDR3 sequence: CASSLIGGTETYEQYF. The CDR3 coding sequence is TGCGCCAGCAGCTTGATCGGGGGGACCGAAACTTACGAGCAGTACTTC.

The rearrangement uses TRBV11-2 and TRBJ2-7, with 8 bases lining up with TRBD2. The V segment lost 3 bases and the J segment 7 bases; nucleotides outside the gene matches: 8. The CDR3 is 14 amino acids. Germline lookup yields CDR1 SGHAT and CDR2 FQNNGV. The CDR3 DNA reads as TGTGCCAGCAGCTTTGCTAGAGCGGGGGTGGAGCAGTACTTC. Translating gives CASSFARAGVEQYF.

The chain uses TRBV11-2 and TRBJ2-5; possibly TRBD1 or TRBD2 for D (5 bases each). This CDR3 is built from 14 residues. Germline V CDR1 and CDR2: SGHAT, FQNNGV. Trimming removed 5 bases from V and 5 bases from J, with 15 bases in between. CDR3 loop: CASSPGTMGETQYF. CDR3 bases: TGTGCCAGCAGCCCCGGGACGATGGGGGAGACCCAGTACTTC. Filled out from reference TRBV11-2 and TRBJ2-5, the complete variable domain reads EAGVAQSPRYKIIEKRQSVAFWCNPISGHATLYWYQQILGQGPKLLIQFQNNGVVDDSQLPKDRFSAERLKGVDSTLKIQPAKLEDSAVYLCASSPGTMGETQYFGPGTRLLVL.

V usage is TRBV5-6 and J usage is TRBJ1-2; unclear D gene. Germline-derived CDR1 and CDR2 are SGHDT and YYEEEE. CDR3 size: 12 residues. V was shortened by 4 bases and J by 10 bases, with 14 bases between the two germline ends. CDR3 in amino acids: CASSPRSLDYTF. Written as DNA, the CDR3 is TGTGCCAGCAGCCCACGGTCCCTCGACTACACCTTC. Based on the CDR3 plus reference TRBV5-6 and TRBJ1-2, the full variable domain is DAGVTQSPTHLIKTRGQQVTLRCSPKSGHDTVSWYQQALGQGPQFIFQYYEEEERQRGNFPDRFSGHQFPNYSSELNVNALLLGDSALYLCASSPRSLDYTFGSGTRLTVV.

The J gene is TRBJ2-3, the V gene TRBV25-1; D call uncertain. There are 14 residues in the CDR3. Trimming left V 0 bases short and J 6 bases short, with 10 bases between. Germline V lookup: CDR1 MGHDK, CDR2 SYGVNS. The CDR3 bases are TGTGCCAGCAGTGAATATAGAGTGAGCGATACGCAGTATTTT. It encodes CASSEYRVSDTQYF. The full variable domain, with the rest looked up from reference TRBV25-1 and TRBJ2-3, is EADIYQTPRYLVIGTGKKITLECSQTMGHDKMYWYQQDPGMELHLIHYSYGVNSTEKGDLSSESTVSRIRTEHFPLTLESARPSHTSQYLCASSEYRVSDTQYFGPGTRLTVL.

The genes are TRBV28 and TRBJ2-1; D is unclear. The CDR3 is made up of 15 amino acids. From germline, CDR1 is MDHEN and CDR2 SYDVKM. Trimming removed 3 bases at V and 2 bases at J, with 11 bases between. In DNA, the CDR3 is TGTGCCAGCAGTTTGGGCGGCGCCACCTACAATGAGCAGTTCTTC. Encoded protein: CASSLGGATYNEQFF. Looking up the rest from reference TRBV28 and TRBJ2-1 gives the full variable domain: DVKVTQSSRYLVKRTGEKVFLECVQDMDHENMFWYRQDPGLGLRLIYFSYDVKMKEKGDIPEGYSVSREKKERFSLILESASTNQTSMYLCASSLGGATYNEQFFGPGTRLTVL.

The chain is built from TRBV18 and TRBJ2-1, with a possible D match to TRBD1 (5 bases). CDR1 and CDR2 from the germline V gene are KGHSH and LQKENI. Deletions cut 6 bases from V and 0 bases from J, with 12 bases between. CDR3 length equals 15 residues. This CDR3 reads CASSPRVSSYNEQFF. The CDR3 DNA follows: TGTGCCAGCTCGCCCAGGGTGAGCTCCTACAATGAGCAGTTCTTC.